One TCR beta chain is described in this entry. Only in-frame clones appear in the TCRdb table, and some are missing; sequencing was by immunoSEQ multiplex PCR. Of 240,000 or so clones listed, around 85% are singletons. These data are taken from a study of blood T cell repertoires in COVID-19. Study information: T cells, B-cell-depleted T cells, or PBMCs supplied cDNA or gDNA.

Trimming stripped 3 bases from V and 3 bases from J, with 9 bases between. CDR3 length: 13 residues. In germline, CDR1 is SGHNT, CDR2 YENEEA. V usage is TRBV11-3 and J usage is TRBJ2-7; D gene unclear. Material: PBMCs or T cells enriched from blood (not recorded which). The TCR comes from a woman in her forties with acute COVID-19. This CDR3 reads CASSLTPDYEQYF. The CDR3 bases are TGTGCCAGCAGCTTGACTCCCGACTACGAGCAGTACTTC.